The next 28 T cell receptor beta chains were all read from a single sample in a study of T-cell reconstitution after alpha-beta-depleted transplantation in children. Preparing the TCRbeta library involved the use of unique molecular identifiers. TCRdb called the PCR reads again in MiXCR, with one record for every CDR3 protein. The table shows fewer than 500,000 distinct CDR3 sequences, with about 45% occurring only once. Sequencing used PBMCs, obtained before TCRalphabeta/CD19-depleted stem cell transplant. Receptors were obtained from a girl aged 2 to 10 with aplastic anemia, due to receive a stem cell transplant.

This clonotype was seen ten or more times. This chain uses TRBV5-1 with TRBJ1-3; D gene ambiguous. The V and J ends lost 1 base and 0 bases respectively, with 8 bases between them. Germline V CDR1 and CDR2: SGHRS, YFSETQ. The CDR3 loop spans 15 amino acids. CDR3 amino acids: CASSLSGRSGNTIYF. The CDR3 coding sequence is TGCGCCAGCAGCTTGAGCGGCCGCTCTGGAAACACCATATATTTT.

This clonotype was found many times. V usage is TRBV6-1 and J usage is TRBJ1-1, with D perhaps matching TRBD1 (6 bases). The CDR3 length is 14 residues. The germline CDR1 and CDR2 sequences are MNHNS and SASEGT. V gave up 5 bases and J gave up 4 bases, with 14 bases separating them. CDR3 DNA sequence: TGTGCCAGCAGTACAGTGGACAGTTTCACTGAAGCTTTCTTT. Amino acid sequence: CASSTVDSFTEAFF.

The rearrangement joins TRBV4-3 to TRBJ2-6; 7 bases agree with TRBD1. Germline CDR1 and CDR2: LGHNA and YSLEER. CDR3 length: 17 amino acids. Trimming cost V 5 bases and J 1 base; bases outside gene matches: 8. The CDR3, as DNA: TGCGCCAGCAGCTTACAGGGGATTGGGTCTGGGGCCAACGTCCTGACTTTC. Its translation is CASSLQGIGSGANVLTF.

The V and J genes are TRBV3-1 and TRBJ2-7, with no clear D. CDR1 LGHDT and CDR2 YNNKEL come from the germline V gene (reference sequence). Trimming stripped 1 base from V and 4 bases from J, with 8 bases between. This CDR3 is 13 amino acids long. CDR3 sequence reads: CASSQVFNYEQYF. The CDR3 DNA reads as TGTGCCAGCAGCCAAGTCTTCAATTACGAGCAGTACTTC.

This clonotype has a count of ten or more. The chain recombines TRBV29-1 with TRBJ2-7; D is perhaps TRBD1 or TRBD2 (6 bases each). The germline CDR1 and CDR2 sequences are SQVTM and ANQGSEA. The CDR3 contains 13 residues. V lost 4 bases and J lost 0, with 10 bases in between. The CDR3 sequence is CSVVGGNSYEQYF. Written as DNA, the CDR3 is TGCAGCGTTGTAGGGGGGAACTCCTACGAGCAGTACTTC.

CDR3 loop: CASSPGPIINYGYTF. As DNA, the CDR3 is TGTGCCAGCTCACCAGGCCCTATTATTAACTATGGCTACACCTTC. The chain uses TRBV18 and TRBJ1-2; D uncertain. Germline assignment: CDR1 KGHSH and CDR2 LQKENI. V lost 2 bases, J lost 1 base, and 11 bases lay in between. There are 15 residues in the CDR3.

The CDR3 loop reads CASSHAPASGRIYNEQFF. CDR3 DNA: TGTGCCAGCAGCCATGCCCCCGCTAGCGGGAGGATCTACAATGAGCAGTTCTTC. The chain has TRBV14 and TRBJ2-1; 11 bases agree with TRBD2. The CDR3 is 18 residues long. Trimming cost V 3 bases and J 3 bases; bases outside gene matches: 10. CDR1 is SGHDN and CDR2 is FVKESK in the germline V gene.

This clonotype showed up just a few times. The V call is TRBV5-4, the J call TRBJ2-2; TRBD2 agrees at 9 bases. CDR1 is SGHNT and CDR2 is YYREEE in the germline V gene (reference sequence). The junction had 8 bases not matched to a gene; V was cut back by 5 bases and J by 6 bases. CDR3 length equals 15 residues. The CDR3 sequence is CASRVAGAPSGELFF. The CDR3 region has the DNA TGTGCCAGCAGGGTAGCGGGAGCCCCGTCCGGGGAGCTGTTTTTT.

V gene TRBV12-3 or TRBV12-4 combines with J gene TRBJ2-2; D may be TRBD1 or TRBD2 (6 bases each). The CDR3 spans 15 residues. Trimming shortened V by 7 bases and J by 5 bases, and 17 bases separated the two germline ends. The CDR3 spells CASNSRGVGTGELFF. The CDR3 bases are TGTGCCAGCAACTCAAGGGGGGTGGGAACCGGGGAGCTGTTTTTT.

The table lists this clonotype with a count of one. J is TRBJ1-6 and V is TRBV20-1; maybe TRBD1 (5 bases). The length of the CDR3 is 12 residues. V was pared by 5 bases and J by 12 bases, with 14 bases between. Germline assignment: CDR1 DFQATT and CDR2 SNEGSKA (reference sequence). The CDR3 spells CSASGPALPLHF. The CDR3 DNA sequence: TGCAGTGCTTCAGGGCCGGCTCTACCCCTCCACTTT.

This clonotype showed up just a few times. The chain's CDR3 is CASSRSLDRNSYEQYF. CDR3 in DNA: TGCGCCAGCAGCCGTAGCCTGGACAGAAATTCCTACGAGCAGTACTTC. This chain joins TRBV4-1 and TRBJ2-7, with a possible D match to TRBD1 (6 bases). CDR3 length: 16 amino acids. V lost 4 bases and J lost 1, with 17 bases in between. The V gene's germline CDR1 is MGHRA and CDR2 YSYEKL.

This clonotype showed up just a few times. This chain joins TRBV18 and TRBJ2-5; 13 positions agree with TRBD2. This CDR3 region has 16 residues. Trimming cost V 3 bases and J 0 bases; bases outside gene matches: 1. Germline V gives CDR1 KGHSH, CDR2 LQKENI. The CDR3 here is CASSPGTSGNQETQYF. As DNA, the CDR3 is TGTGCCAGCTCACCGGGGACTAGCGGGAACCAAGAGACCCAGTACTTC.

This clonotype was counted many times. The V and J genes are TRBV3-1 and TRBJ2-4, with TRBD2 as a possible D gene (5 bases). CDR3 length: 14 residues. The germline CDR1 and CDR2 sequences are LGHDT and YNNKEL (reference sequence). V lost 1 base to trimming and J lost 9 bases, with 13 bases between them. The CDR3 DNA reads TGTGCCAGCAGCCAAGTATTGGGAGTAACCATTCAGTACTTC. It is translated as CASSQVLGVTIQYF. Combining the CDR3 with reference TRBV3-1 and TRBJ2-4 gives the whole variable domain DTAVSQTPKYLVTQMGNDKSIKCEQNLGHDTMYWYKQDSKKFLKIMFSYNNKELIINETVPNRFSPKSPDKAHLNLHINSLELGDSAVYFCASSQVLGVTIQYFGAGTRLSVL.

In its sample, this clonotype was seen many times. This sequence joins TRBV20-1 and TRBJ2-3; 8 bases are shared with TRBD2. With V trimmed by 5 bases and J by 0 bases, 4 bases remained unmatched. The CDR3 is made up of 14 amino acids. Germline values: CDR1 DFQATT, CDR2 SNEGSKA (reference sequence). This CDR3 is CSAGAGVSTDTQYF. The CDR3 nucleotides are TGCAGTGCTGGAGCGGGAGTGAGCACAGATACGCAGTATTTT.

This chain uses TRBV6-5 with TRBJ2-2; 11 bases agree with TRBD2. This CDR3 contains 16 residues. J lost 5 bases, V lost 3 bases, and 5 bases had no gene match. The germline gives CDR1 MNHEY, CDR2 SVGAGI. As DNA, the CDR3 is TGTGCCAGCAGTTATGGGCTAGCGGGAGGAACCGGGGAGCTGTTTTTT. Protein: CASSYGLAGGTGELFF.

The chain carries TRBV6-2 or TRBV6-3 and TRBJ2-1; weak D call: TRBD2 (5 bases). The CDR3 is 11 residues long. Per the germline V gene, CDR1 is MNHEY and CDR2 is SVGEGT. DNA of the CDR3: TGTGGGATTAGCGACGACAATGAGCAGTTCTTC. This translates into CGISDDNEQFF.

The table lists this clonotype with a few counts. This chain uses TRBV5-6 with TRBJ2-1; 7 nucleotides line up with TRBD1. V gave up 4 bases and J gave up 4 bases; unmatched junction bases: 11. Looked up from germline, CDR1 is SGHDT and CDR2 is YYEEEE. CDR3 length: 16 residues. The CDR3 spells CASSLLQDRLYNEQFF. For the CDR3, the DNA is TGTGCCAGCAGCCTTCTGCAGGACAGGCTTTACAATGAGCAGTTCTTC.

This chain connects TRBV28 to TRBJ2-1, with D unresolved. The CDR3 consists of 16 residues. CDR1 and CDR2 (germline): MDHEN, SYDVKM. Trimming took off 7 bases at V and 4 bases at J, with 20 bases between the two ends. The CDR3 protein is CASIGALSSPYNEQFF. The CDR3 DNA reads TGTGCCAGCATAGGAGCGCTCTCTTCCCCATACAATGAGCAGTTCTTC.

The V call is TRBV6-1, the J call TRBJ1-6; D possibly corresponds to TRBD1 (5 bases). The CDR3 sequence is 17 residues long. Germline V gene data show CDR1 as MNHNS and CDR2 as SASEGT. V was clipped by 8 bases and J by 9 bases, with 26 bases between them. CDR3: CASRARNIGGLGSPLHF. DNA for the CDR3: TGTGCCAGCCGTGCCCGTAACATCGGGGGGTTGGGTTCACCCCTCCACTTT.

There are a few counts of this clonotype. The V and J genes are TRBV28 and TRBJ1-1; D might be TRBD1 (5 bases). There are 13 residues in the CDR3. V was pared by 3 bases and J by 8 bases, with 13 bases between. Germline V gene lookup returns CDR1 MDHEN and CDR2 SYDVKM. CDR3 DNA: TGTGCCAGCAGTTTGGGCAGGGCTTGGGAAGCTTTCTTT. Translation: CASSLGRAWEAFF.

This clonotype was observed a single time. CDR3 bases: TGTGCCAGCAGCTGGCGCGGGGGTCCGGGAAACACCATATATTTT. Its protein product is CASSWRGGPGNTIYF. This chain links TRBV7-2 with TRBJ1-3; D is perhaps TRBD1 (5 bases). This CDR3 has 15 residues. With 4 bases removed from V and 4 bases from J, the gap between germline ends came to 14 bases. Germline V gene data show CDR1 as SGHTA and CDR2 as FQGNSA.

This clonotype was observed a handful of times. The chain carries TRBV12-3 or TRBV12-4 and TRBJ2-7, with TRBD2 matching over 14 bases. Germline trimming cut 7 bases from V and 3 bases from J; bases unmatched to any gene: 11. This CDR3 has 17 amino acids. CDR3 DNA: TGTGCCAGCACCATAGAGGGACTAGCGGGAGTTAGCTACGAGCAGTACTTC. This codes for CASTIEGLAGVSYEQYF.

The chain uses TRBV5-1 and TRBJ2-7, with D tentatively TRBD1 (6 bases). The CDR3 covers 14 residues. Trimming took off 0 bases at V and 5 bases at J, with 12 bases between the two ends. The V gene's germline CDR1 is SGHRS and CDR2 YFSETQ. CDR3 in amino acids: CASSLVQGPHEQYF. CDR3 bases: TGCGCCAGCAGCTTGGTACAGGGACCTCACGAGCAGTACTTC.

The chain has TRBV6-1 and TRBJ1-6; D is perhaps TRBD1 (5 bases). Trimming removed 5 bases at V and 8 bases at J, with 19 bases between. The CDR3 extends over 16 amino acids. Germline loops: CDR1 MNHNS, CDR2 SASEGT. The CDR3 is CASSPPGQGIYSPLHF. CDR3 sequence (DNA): TGTGCCAGCAGTCCTCCAGGGCAGGGAATCTATTCACCCCTCCACTTT.

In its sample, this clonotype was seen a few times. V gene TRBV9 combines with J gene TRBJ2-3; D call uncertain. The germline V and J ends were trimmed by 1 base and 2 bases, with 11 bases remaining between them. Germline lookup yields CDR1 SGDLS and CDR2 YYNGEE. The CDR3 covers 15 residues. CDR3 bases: TGTGCCAGCAGCGTACACAGCATGGTCACAGATACGCAGTATTTT. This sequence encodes CASSVHSMVTDTQYF.

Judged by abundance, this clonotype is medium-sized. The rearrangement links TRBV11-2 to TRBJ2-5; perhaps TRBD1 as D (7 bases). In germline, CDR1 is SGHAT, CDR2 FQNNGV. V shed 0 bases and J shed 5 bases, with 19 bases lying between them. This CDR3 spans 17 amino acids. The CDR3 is CASSLDGQDYGGETQYF. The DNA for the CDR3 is TGTGCCAGCAGCTTAGACGGACAGGACTACGGAGGGGAGACCCAGTACTTC.

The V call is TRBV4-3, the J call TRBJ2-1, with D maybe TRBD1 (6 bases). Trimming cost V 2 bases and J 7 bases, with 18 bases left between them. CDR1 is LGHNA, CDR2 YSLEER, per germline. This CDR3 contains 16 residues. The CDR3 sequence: CASSQSSGTRGNEQFF. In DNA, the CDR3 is TGCGCCAGCAGCCAATCGTCCGGGACCAGGGGTAATGAGCAGTTCTTC.

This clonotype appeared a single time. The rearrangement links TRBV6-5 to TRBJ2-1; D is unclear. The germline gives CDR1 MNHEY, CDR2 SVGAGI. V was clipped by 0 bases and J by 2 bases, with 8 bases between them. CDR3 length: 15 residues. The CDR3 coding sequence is TGTGCCAGCAGTTACTCGAAGGGTACCTACAATGAGCAGTTCTTC. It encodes CASSYSKGTYNEQFF.